Reported below is one T cell receptor beta chain. The entry originates in a study of shared T cell receptors in the human thymus. The V end lost 0 bases, the J end lost 13 bases, and 15 bases lay between the germline ends. The CDR3 has 13 residues. Germline V gene lookup returns CDR1 SGHDN and CDR2 FVKESK. Method: immunoSEQ multiplex PCR; TCRdb's copy keeps in-frame clones and lacks some. This table holds 700,000 or so clones, 70% to 90% found once. These sequences were also reported in another study, on human thymus T cells. This second study notes: Infants served as donors; they were healthy and Finnish and were having corrective surgery for congenital heart defects. The thymus tissue came from resections taken during corrective heart surgery. Use of V and J genes seemed skewed within the thymic and blood repertoires. Highly overlapping thymic repertoires in unrelated individuals were reported by related research.

Sequencing was performed on thymocytes. This receptor was taken from a girl under three years old with a congenital heart defect. This sequence joins TRBV14 and TRBJ2-5; D might be TRBD1 (5 bases). The CDR3 DNA reads as TGTGCCAGCAGCCAAGATCCAGGACACTTAAGGTACTTC. Its protein is CASSQDPGHLRYF.